This T cell receptor (beta chain) was sequenced for a study of neurological immune-mediated disorders. The study, taken as a whole, reports: The greatest TCR clonal expansion appeared in HTLV-1-associated myelopathy and the smallest, falling below healthy controls, in multiple sclerosis. One related-CDR3 cluster, identified by phylogenetic grouping, held the repertoires of 18 of 34 multiple sclerosis patients and was a possible signature.

Over 180 million TCR-beta sequences from 15-18 subjects came from every sequencing run. TCRdb analysed the 5' RACE reads with MiXCR anew, one entry per CDR3 protein. The table has some 65,000 distinct CDR3 sequences, 3.5% to 4.5% seen once; the top ten hold 2.5% to 3%. The unsorted libraries were made from 2 million PBMCs kept at -80 C. Germline CDR1 and CDR2: SQVTM and ANQGSEA. CDR3 length: 14 residues. Trimming removed 7 bases at V and 0 bases at J, with 12 bases between. This clonotype appeared many times. Its antigen is unidentified. The material sequenced was PBMCs. The origin of this receptor is a man over 45 with multiple sclerosis. The chain is built from TRBV29-1 and TRBJ2-2, with D possibly being TRBD1 (5 bases). The CDR3, as DNA: TGCAGCGGGCAAAAGACAGCGAACACCGGGGAGCTGTTTTTT. Translating gives CSGQKTANTGELFF.